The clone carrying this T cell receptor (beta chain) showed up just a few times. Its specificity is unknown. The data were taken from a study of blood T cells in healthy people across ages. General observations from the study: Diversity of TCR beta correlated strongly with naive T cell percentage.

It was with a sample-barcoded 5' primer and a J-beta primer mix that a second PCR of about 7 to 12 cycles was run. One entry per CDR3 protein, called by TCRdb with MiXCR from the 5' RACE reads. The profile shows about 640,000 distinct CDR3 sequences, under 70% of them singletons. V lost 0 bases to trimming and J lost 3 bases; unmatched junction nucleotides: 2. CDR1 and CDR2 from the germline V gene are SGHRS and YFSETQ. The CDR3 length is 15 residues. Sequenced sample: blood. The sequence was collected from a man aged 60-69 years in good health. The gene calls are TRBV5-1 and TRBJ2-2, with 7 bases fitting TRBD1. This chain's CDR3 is CASSLGDRYTGELFF. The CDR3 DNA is TGCGCCAGCAGCTTGGGGGACAGATACACCGGGGAGCTGTTTTTT.